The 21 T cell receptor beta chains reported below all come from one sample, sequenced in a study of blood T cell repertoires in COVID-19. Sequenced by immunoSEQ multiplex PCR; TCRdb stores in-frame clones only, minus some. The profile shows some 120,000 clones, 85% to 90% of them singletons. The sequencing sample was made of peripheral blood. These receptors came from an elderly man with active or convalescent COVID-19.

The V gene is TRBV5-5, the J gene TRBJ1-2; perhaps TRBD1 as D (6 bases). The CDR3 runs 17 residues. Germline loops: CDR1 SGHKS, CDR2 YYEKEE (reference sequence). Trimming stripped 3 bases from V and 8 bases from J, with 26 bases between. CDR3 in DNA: TGTGCCAGCAGCTACAGCCAAGGGGGGGCGTTCTCCGCGGGCTACACCTTC. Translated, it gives CASSYSQGGAFSAGYTF.

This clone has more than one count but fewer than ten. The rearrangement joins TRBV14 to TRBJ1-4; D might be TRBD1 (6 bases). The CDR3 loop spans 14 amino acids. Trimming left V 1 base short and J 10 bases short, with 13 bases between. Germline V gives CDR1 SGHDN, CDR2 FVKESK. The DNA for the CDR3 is TGTGCCAGCAGCCAAGCCCTTACAGGGAGAAAACTGTTTTTT. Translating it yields CASSQALTGRKLFF.

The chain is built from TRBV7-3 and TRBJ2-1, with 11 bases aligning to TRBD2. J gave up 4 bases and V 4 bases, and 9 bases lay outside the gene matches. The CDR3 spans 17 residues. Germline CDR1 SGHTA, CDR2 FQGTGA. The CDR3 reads CASSSRTSSGGYNEQFF. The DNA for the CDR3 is TGTGCCAGCAGCTCACGCACTTCTAGCGGGGGGTACAATGAGCAGTTCTTC. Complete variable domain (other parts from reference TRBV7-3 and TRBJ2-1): GAGVSQTPSNKVTEKGKYVELRCDPISGHTALYWYRQSLGQGPEFLIYFQGTGAADDSGLPNDRFFAVRPEGSVSTLKIQRTERGDSAVYLCASSSRTSSGGYNEQFFGPGTRLTVL.

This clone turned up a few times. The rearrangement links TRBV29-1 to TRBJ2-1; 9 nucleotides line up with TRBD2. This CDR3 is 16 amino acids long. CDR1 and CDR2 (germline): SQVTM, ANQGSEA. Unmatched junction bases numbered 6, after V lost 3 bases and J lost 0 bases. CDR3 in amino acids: CSVDSLAGNSYNEQFF. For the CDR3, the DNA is TGCAGCGTTGACTCGCTAGCGGGGAACTCCTACAATGAGCAGTTCTTC.

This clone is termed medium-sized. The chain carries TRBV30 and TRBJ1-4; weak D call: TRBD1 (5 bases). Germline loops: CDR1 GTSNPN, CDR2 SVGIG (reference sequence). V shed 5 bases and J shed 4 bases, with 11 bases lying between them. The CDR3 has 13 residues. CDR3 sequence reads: CAWGGGYNEKLFF. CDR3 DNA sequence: TGTGCCTGGGGGGGAGGATATAATGAAAAACTGTTTTTT. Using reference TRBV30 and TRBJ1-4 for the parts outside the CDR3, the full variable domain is SQTIHQWPATLVQPVGSPLSLECTVEGTSNPNLYWYRQAAGRGLQLLFYSVGIGQISSEVPQNLSASRPQDRQFILSSKKLLLSDSGFYLCAWGGGYNEKLFFGSGTQLSVL.

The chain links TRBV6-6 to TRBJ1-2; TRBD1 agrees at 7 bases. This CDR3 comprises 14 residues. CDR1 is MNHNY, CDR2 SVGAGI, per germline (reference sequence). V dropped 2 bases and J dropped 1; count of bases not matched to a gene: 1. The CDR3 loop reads CASSYGQVNYGYTF. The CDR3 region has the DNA TGTGCCAGCAGTTACGGACAGGTTAACTATGGCTACACCTTC.

DNA of the CDR3: TGTGCCAGCAGCCAGGTAAGACTAGCGGGACTCTACGAGCAGTACTTC. Amino acids: CASSQVRLAGLYEQYF. V is TRBV3-1 (or the pseudogene TRBV3-2) and J is TRBJ2-7; 11 bases agree with TRBD2. Losses at the gene ends were 3 bases for V and 3 bases for J; bases not matched to a gene: 7. This CDR3 contains 16 residues. Germline CDR1 reads LGHDT; CDR2 reads YNNKEL (reference sequence).

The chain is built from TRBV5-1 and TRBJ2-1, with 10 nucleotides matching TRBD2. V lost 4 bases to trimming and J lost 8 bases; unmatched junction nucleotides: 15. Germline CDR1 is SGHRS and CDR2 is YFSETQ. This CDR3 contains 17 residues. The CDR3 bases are TGCGCCAGCAGCCTTGGGTCTAGCGGGGGTATTAGCGATGAGCAGTTCTTC. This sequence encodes CASSLGSSGGISDEQFF.

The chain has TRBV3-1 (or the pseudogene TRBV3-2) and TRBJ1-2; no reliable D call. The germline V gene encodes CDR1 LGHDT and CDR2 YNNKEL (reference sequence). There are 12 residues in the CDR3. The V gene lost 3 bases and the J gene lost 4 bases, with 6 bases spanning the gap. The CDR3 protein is CASSQSRYGYTF. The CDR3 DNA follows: TGTGCCAGCAGCCAGAGTCGCTATGGCTACACCTTC.

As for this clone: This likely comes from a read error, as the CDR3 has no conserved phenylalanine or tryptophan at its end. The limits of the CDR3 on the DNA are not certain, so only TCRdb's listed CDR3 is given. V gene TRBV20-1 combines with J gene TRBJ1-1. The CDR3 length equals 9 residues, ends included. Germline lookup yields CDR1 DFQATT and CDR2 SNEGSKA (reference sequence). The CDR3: CSARETRVL.

DNA for the CDR3: TGTGCCATCAGTGGGGGGACTAGTTCACATTCCTACGAGCAGTACTTC. Its protein product is CAISGGTSSHSYEQYF. The rearrangement links TRBV10-3 to TRBJ2-7; the match to TRBD2 covers 8 bases. The V segment lost 4 bases and the J segment 1 base; nucleotides outside the gene matches: 9. CDR3 size: 16 residues. The germline V gene encodes CDR1 ENHRY and CDR2 SYGVKD.

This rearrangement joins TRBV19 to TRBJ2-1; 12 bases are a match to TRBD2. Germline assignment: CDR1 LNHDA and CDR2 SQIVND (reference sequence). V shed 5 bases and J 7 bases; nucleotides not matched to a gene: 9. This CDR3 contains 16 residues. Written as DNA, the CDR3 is TGTGCCAGTAGTGAACTAGCGGGGGGCCCTATGAATGAGCAGTTCTTC. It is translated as CASSELAGGPMNEQFF. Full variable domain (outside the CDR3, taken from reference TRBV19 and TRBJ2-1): DGGITQSPKYLFRKEGQNVTLSCEQNLNHDAMYWYRQDPGQGLRLIYYSQIVNDFQKGDIAEGYSVSREKKESFPLTVTSAQKNPTAFYLCASSELAGGPMNEQFFGPGTRLTVL.

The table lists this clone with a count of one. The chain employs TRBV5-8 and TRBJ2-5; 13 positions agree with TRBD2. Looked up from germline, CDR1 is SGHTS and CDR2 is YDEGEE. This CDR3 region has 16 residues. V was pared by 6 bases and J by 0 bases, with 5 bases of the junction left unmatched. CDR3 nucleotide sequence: TGTGCCAGCACCTCGACTAGCGGGGGGTACCAAGAGACCCAGTACTTC. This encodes CASTSTSGGYQETQYF.

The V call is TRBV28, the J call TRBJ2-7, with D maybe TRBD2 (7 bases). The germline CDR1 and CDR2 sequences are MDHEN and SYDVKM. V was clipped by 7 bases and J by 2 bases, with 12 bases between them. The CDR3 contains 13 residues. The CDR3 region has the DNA TGTGCCAGCACGGGGGGCGGCACCTACGAGCAGTACTTC. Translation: CASTGGGTYEQYF.

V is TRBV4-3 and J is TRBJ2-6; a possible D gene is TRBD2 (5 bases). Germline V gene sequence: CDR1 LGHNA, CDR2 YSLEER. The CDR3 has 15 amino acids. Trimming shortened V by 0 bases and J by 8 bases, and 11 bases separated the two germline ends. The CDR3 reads CASSQDLGVPNVLTF. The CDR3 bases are TGCGCCAGCAGCCAAGATCTCGGGGTCCCCAACGTCCTGACTTTC.

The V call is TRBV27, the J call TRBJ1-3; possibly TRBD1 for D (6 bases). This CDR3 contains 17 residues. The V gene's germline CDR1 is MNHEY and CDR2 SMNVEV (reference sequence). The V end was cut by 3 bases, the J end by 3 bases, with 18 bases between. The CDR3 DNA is TGTGCCAGCAGTTTTCATCCAGTGGGGGCAGTTGGAAACACCATATATTTT. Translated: CASSFHPVGAVGNTIYF.

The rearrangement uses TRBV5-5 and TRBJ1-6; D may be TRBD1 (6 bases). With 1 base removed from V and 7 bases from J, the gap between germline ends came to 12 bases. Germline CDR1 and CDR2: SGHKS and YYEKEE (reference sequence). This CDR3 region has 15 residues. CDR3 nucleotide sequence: TGTGCCAGCAGCTTGCATGGGGGCGGGAATTCACCCCTCCACTTT. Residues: CASSLHGGGNSPLHF.

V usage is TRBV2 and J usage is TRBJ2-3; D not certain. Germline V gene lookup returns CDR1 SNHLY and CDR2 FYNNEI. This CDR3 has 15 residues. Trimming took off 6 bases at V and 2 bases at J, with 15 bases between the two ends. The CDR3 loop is CASSPDAVITDTQYF. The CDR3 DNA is TGTGCCAGCAGCCCAGATGCGGTCATCACAGATACGCAGTATTTT.

CDR3 in amino acids: CASSSQVGQSGLLYNEQFF. CDR3 sequence (DNA): TGTGCCAGCAGCTCCCAGGTGGGGCAATCGGGACTCCTTTACAATGAGCAGTTCTTC. The gene calls are TRBV5-6 and TRBJ2-1; tentatively, D is TRBD2 (6 bases). Germline V gene data show CDR1 as SGHDT and CDR2 as YYEEEE. V lost 3 bases and J 4 bases, leaving 26 bases between the germline ends. CDR3 length: 19 residues.

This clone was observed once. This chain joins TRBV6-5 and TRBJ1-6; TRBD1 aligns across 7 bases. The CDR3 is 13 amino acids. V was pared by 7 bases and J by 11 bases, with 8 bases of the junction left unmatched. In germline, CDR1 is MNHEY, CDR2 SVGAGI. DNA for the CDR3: TGTGCCAGCATGCACAGGGGCCGAACACCCCTCCACTTT. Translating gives CASMHRGRTPLHF.

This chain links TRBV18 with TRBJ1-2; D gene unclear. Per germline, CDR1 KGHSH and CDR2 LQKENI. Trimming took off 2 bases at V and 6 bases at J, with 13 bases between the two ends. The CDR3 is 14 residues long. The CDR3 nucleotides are TGTGCCAGCTCACCATTGCGGGAAGGAGATGGCTACACCTTC. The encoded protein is CASSPLREGDGYTF.